What follows are 23 T cell receptor beta chains derived from one specimen sequenced in a study of Graves' ophthalmopathy and Graves' hyperthyroidism (dated by TCRdb to 2017 to 2018). TCRdb lists the instrument as Illumina HiSeq 2000. For repertoire sequencing, the TCR beta CDR3 regions were amplified from RNA transcripts. The first round of RT-PCR was done with HTBI primers and the Qiagen OneStep RT-PCR kit, and was followed by a second round of multiplex PCR, then size selection and purification. The public reads were quality trimmed at Q25 with fastp and then assembled into clones with MiXCR by TCRdb, keeping productive beta chains. Identical CDR3 proteins give one entry, which carries the most common genes and DNA. This sample lists about 700,000 distinct CDR3 sequences; approximately 40% were detected once. Approximately 46% of the sample is in the top ten clones. The specimen was peripheral blood. These receptors all stem from an adult man with Graves' ophthalmopathy.

V and J are TRBV6-5 and TRBJ2-7, with 7 bases aligning to TRBD1. Germline V gives CDR1 MNHEY, CDR2 SVGAGI. CDR3 size: 13 residues. The ends lost 4 bases at V and 7 bases at J; junction bases unmatched: 7. CDR3 sequence (DNA): TGTGCCAGCAGTTTCAGACAGGGCCATGAGCAGTACTTC. It yields the protein CASSFRQGHEQYF.

The chain employs TRBV12-3 or TRBV12-4 and TRBJ2-6; D is undetermined. Trimming left V 6 bases short and J 0 bases short, with 12 bases between. The CDR3 spans 16 residues. The CDR3 DNA follows: TGTGCCAGCAGAACTTCAATTACCTCTGGGGCCAACGTCCTGACTTTC. Its protein is CASRTSITSGANVLTF.

In its sample, this clonotype was seen many times. The chain employs TRBV10-3 and TRBJ2-7; 7 nucleotides align to TRBD2. Germline V gene sequence: CDR1 ENHRY, CDR2 SYGVKD. Trimming took 10 bases from V and 6 from J; bases not matched to a gene: 15. This CDR3 is built from 14 residues. CDR3 nucleotides: TGTGCCAGCAGCCTTCGGACTAGTCAGGCCGAGCAGTACTTC. Protein sequence: CASSLRTSQAEQYF.

The rearrangement joins TRBV7-2 to TRBJ2-7, with 7 bases lining up with TRBD1. Germline-derived CDR1 and CDR2 are SGHTA and FQGNSA. This CDR3 spans 14 amino acids. With V trimmed by 5 bases and J by 2 bases, 6 bases remained unmatched. In DNA, the CDR3 is TGTGCCAGCAGCGCAACGACAGGGCCCTACGAGCAGTACTTC. Translation: CASSATTGPYEQYF.

The chain combines TRBV20-1 with TRBJ1-2; a possible D gene is TRBD1 (5 bases). Per the germline V gene, CDR1 is DFQATT and CDR2 is SNEGSKA (reference sequence). Trimming stripped 0 bases from V and 6 bases from J, with 17 bases between. The CDR3 totals 15 residues. The CDR3 sequence: CSARDPGGLWDGYTF. The CDR3 nucleotides read TGCAGTGCTAGAGATCCCGGGGGATTGTGGGATGGCTACACCTTC.

This clonotype was picked up many times. The V gene is TRBV2, the J gene TRBJ1-4; 7 bases agree with TRBD1. The CDR3 sequence is 14 residues long. Germline V gene lookup returns CDR1 SNHLY and CDR2 FYNNEI. Trimming took 1 base from V and 6 from J; bases not matched to a gene: 2. CDR3 in amino acids: CASSEGTGYEKLFF. CDR3 sequence (DNA): TGTGCCAGCAGTGAAGGGACAGGTTATGAAAAACTGTTTTTT. Supplemented by reference TRBV2 and TRBJ1-4, the full variable domain reads EPEVTQTPSHQVTQMGQEVILRCVPISNHLYFYWYRQILGQKVEFLVSFYNNEISEKSEIFDDQFSVERPDGSNFTLKIRSTKLEDSAMYFCASSEGTGYEKLFFGSGTQLSVL.

The gene calls are TRBV14 and TRBJ1-4; 7 bases are shared with TRBD1. The length of the CDR3 is 15 residues. V lost 5 bases and J lost 5; bases outside the gene matches: 8. In germline, CDR1 is SGHDN, CDR2 FVKESK. CDR3 region: CASSYGQEKNEKLFF. The DNA for the CDR3 is TGTGCCAGCAGCTATGGACAGGAAAAGAATGAAAAACTGTTTTTT.

This clonotype was detected only a few times. The chain employs TRBV20-1 and TRBJ2-7; TRBD2 might be the D (5 bases). The germline V gene has CDR1 DFQATT and CDR2 SNEGSKA (reference sequence). The CDR3 has 13 residues. V lost 2 bases to trimming and J lost 4 bases, with 12 bases between them. CDR3 in amino acids: CSARLTSGYEQYF. CDR3 bases: TGCAGTGCTAGATTGACTTCGGGGTACGAGCAGTACTTC.

This clonotype was counted at least ten times. The V call is TRBV5-1, the J call TRBJ2-5; 10 bases map to TRBD2. This CDR3 is 16 amino acids long. The V gene end was trimmed by 1 base and the J gene end by 4 bases; junction bases not matched to a gene: 7. The germline V gene encodes CDR1 SGHRS and CDR2 YFSETQ. Here the CDR3 reads CASSLSAGGPGETQYF. CDR3 sequence (DNA): TGCGCCAGCAGCTTGTCAGCGGGAGGGCCGGGAGAGACCCAGTACTTC.

CDR3 DNA: TGTGCCAGCAGCGCCGGGACAGGGGGCGTGAACACTGAAGCTTTCTTT. Protein sequence: CASSAGTGGVNTEAFF. The chain uses TRBV5-8 and TRBJ1-1; TRBD1 agrees at 12 bases. Germline values: CDR1 SGHTS, CDR2 YDEGEE. V was clipped by 4 bases and J by 0 bases; unmatched bases: 4. CDR3 length equals 16 residues.

The rearrangement uses TRBV29-1 and TRBJ2-5, with a weak D call TRBD2 (6 bases). The CDR3 totals 14 residues. Germline V lookup: CDR1 SQVTM, CDR2 ANQGSEA. CDR3: CSYGGGEVEETQYF. For the CDR3, the DNA is TGCAGTTACGGCGGCGGGGAGGTTGAAGAGACCCAGTACTTC.

V is TRBV29-1 and J is TRBJ1-1; D is perhaps TRBD1 (6 bases). CDR3 size: 12 residues. The ends were cut back, 7 bases at V and 8 bases at J, with 17 bases in the middle. Germline CDR1 reads SQVTM; CDR2 reads ANQGSEA. CDR3: CSGGGGRVEAFF. DNA of the CDR3: TGCAGCGGGGGGGGGGGCCGGGTAGAAGCTTTCTTT.

This clonotype came up many times. The junction does not match germline at one end; this may be a read error. The chain recombines TRBV24-1 with TRBJ1-5; D is undetermined. The CDR3 sequence is 15 residues long. The germline CDR1 and CDR2 sequences are KGHDR and SFDVKD. CDR3 loop: CASSPDGSGNQPQHF. The CDR3 nucleotides read TGTGCCAGCAGTCCCGACGGGTCGGGCAATCAGCCCCAGCATTTT.

This clonotype was detected only once. CDR3 nucleotides: TGTGCCAGCAGCCAAGTCGGAACAGGGTTGCAGCCCCAGCATTTT. Encoded protein: CASSQVGTGLQPQHF. The genes are TRBV2 and TRBJ1-5; perhaps TRBD1 as D (6 bases). CDR1 is SNHLY and CDR2 is FYNNEI in the germline V gene. Trimming removed 6 bases from V and 7 bases from J, with 19 bases in between. The CDR3 covers 15 residues.

This clonotype was detected many times. The chain links TRBV2 to TRBJ2-5, with D possibly TRBD1 on 5 matching bases. The CDR3 contains 15 residues. From germline, CDR1 is SNHLY and CDR2 FYNNEI. V shed 4 bases and J shed 3 bases, with 15 bases lying between them. The CDR3 bases are TGTGCCAGCAGTGGTTCCAGGGTTGGGGAAGAGACCCAGTACTTC. Translated: CASSGSRVGEETQYF.

The sample holds many counts of this clonotype. The CDR3 sequence is CASKRSWGEAFF. CDR3 DNA: TGTGCCAGCAAGAGGTCGTGGGGTGAAGCTTTCTTT. V usage is TRBV7-2 and J usage is TRBJ1-1; D not certain. Trimming took 7 bases from V and 7 from J, leaving 13 bases between them. CDR3 length: 12 residues. From germline, CDR1 is SGHTA and CDR2 FQGNSA.

V is TRBV5-1 and J is TRBJ2-2; D is possibly TRBD1 (5 bases). This CDR3 spans 17 amino acids. From germline, CDR1 is SGHRS and CDR2 YFSETQ. Trimming took off 3 bases at V and 0 bases at J, with 15 bases between the two ends. The CDR3 sequence is CASSSQAFLANTGELFF. CDR3 DNA sequence: TGCGCCAGCAGCTCACAGGCCTTCCTCGCGAACACCGGGGAGCTGTTTTTT.

This clonotype was counted once. V gene TRBV7-3 combines with J gene TRBJ1-4, with TRBD1 identical over 11 bases. The V gene end was trimmed by 3 bases and the J gene end by 5 bases; junction bases not matched to a gene: 5. The CDR3 contains 16 residues. Germline V gene lookup returns CDR1 SGHTA and CDR2 FQGTGA. This chain's CDR3 is CASSLEGQGANEKLFF. CDR3 DNA sequence: TGTGCCAGCAGCTTGGAAGGACAGGGGGCCAATGAAAAACTGTTTTTT.

The sample holds a few counts of this clonotype. This chain joins TRBV19 and TRBJ1-5, with D possibly being TRBD1 (5 bases). The CDR3 has 16 residues. Looked up from germline, CDR1 is LNHDA and CDR2 is SQIVND (reference sequence). V gave up 7 bases and J gave up 5 bases, with 21 bases separating them. The CDR3 DNA reads TGTGCCAGTAACAACTTCGCAGGGCGGACGCATCAGCCCCAGCATTTT. Protein product: CASNNFAGRTHQPQHF.

The V gene is TRBV20-1, the J gene TRBJ1-3, with 8 nucleotides matching TRBD1. The V gene's germline CDR1 is DFQATT and CDR2 SNEGSKA (reference sequence). The CDR3 extends over 14 amino acids. The trim removed 7 bases at V and 0 bases at J, leaving 5 bases unmatched. In DNA, the CDR3 is TGCAGTGTTAGGACAGGGAGCTCTGGAAACACCATATATTTT. It codes for CSVRTGSSGNTIYF.

Comment on this clonotype: One end of the junction fails to match germline, which may point to a read error. This rearrangement joins TRBV14 to TRBJ1-1, with D perhaps matching TRBD1 (5 bases). The CDR3 contains 15 residues. CDR1 is SGHDN, CDR2 FVKESK, per germline. The CDR3 is CSSRPPIDSYTEAFF. CDR3 nucleotides: TGTTCCAGCAGGCCACCAATCGACAGTTACACTGAAGCTTTCTTT.

This clonotype was seen ten or more times. The chain links TRBV2 to TRBJ1-3; 7 positions match TRBD1. Germline loops: CDR1 SNHLY, CDR2 FYNNEI. Trimming cost V 6 bases and J 2 bases; bases outside gene matches: 10. This CDR3 region has 16 residues. The DNA of the CDR3 is TGTGCCAGCAGGGGAATCACAGGGGTTCCTGGAAACACCATATATTTT. This codes for CASRGITGVPGNTIYF.

The chain joins TRBV5-1 to TRBJ2-7; 9 bases agree with TRBD1. After removal of 3 bases from V and 7 bases from J, the junction contained 8 bases not matched to a gene. Per germline, CDR1 SGHRS and CDR2 YFSETQ. The CDR3 consists of 14 residues. As DNA, the CDR3 is TGCGCCAGCAGCTCACGACAGGGGGTAGGGGAGCAGTACTTC. It yields the protein CASSSRQGVGEQYF.